The clone carrying this T cell receptor (beta chain) was seen only a few times. Its antigen is still unknown. These data come from a study of T-cell memory formation after mild COVID-19. Study at large: The study found TCR clusters largely donor specific. The study, taken as a whole, reports: The SARS-CoV-2 specificity of second-wave clones reaching peak at day 37 remained unverified. CD8+ contracting clones occupied EMRA, while CD4+ ones occupied mainly CM and EM. The finding that pre-infection memory included some responding clones suggested that cross-reactive memory joined.

TCRdb used MiXCR to reprocess the 5' RACE reads, holding one entry per CDR3 protein. This sample has around 450,000 distinct CDR3 sequences, with around 20% found just once. The CDR3 covers 14 residues. Germline-derived CDR1 and CDR2 are DFQATT and SNEGSKA (reference sequence). The V end lost 6 bases, the J end lost 7 bases, and 16 bases lay between the germline ends. Sample: PBMCs or a T cell subset sorted from them (not recorded which). The receptor was derived from an adult woman who had mild COVID-19 (a few samples of this study predate the infection). Cell type and time point are not known. This sequence joins TRBV20-1 and TRBJ1-6; D remains unclear. The CDR3 nucleotides read TGCAGTGCCTCGACTGGTGTTTCAAATTCACCCCTCCACTTT. Protein sequence: CSASTGVSNSPLHF.